These 10 T cell receptor beta chains were all obtained from the same sample, sequenced in a study of long-term antiretroviral therapy in people with HIV. The assay, immunoSEQ v3.0, was run at survey level. Clones were sequenced by immunoSEQ multiplex PCR, and TCRdb holds only the in-frame ones, with some missing. The sample shows about 16,000 clones, 81% of them seen only once. The material sequenced was unsorted PBMCs, taken less than 1.3 years before starting antiretroviral therapy. The receptors stem from a man between 25 and 39 years old with HIV.

This sequence joins TRBV6-1 and TRBJ2-7, with D unclear. Trimming took off 2 bases at V and 0 bases at J, with 14 bases between the two ends. In germline, CDR1 is MNHNS, CDR2 SASEGT. The CDR3 runs 16 residues. CDR3 in amino acids: CASSEIHLSSSYEQYF. The CDR3 region has the DNA TGTGCCAGCAGTGAAATTCACTTATCGAGCTCCTACGAGCAGTACTTC.

This clone has only one observation. The chain is built from TRBV18 and TRBJ1-1; possible D gene TRBD1, 6 bases. V lost 3 bases and J lost 4, with 12 bases in between. The CDR3 extends over 14 amino acids. The germline CDR1 and CDR2 sequences are KGHSH and LQKENI. This CDR3 is CASSPSGVGTEAFF. The CDR3 coding sequence is TGTGCCAGCTCACCCTCAGGGGTTGGCACTGAAGCTTTCTTT.

The rearrangement uses TRBV18 and TRBJ1-2; TRBD1 is a possible D gene (5 bases). V was pared by 5 bases and J by 3 bases, with 13 bases between. The CDR3 has 14 residues. Germline lookup yields CDR1 KGHSH and CDR2 LQKENI. The CDR3 DNA reads TGTGCCAGCTCAATCCAGGGCTCTGACTATGGCTACACCTTC. Translating gives CASSIQGSDYGYTF.

V gene TRBV7-2 combines with J gene TRBJ2-5; 10 nucleotides agree with TRBD2. The germline V gene encodes CDR1 SGHTA and CDR2 FQGNSA. The ends lost 1 base at V and 5 bases at J; junction bases unmatched: 7. CDR3 length: 16 residues. Written as DNA, the CDR3 is TGTGCCAGCAGCTTAGTACTAGCGGGGCCGAGGGAGACCCAGTACTTC. It translates to CASSLVLAGPRETQYF.

This chain uses TRBV6-1 with TRBJ1-1; possibly TRBD1 for D (6 bases). Germline V lookup: CDR1 MNHNS, CDR2 SASEGT. The germline V and J ends were trimmed by 7 bases and 2 bases, with 14 bases remaining between them. The length of the CDR3 is 14 residues. CDR3 sequence: CASTYRTVNTEAFF. CDR3 nucleotides: TGTGCCAGCACCTATAGGACAGTTAACACTGAAGCTTTCTTT.

This clone was detected only a few times. The chain is built from TRBV27 and TRBJ2-7; D is possibly TRBD2 (6 bases). Germline V gene data show CDR1 as MNHEY and CDR2 as SMNVEV (reference sequence). V lost 3 bases to trimming and J lost 8 bases, with 8 bases between them. The CDR3 runs 11 residues. Here the CDR3 DNA reads TGTGCCAGCAGTTTGGGCGGGAAGCAGTACTTC. Translation gives CASSLGGKQYF.

The chain joins TRBV6-6 to TRBJ2-7, with D tentatively TRBD2 (5 bases). The CDR3 totals 15 residues. The V gene lost 0 bases and the J gene lost 4 bases, with 13 bases spanning the gap. CDR1 is MNHNY and CDR2 is SVGAGI in the germline V gene (reference sequence). The CDR3 reads CASSYSLLATYEQYF. In DNA form, the CDR3 reads TGTGCCAGCAGTTACTCTTTGCTAGCCACATACGAGCAGTACTTC.

This clone was seen a few times. This rearrangement joins TRBV7-2 to TRBJ2-4; D is uncertain. Germline V lookup: CDR1 SGHTA, CDR2 FQGNSA. The CDR3 totals 14 residues. V lost 1 base to trimming and J lost 0 bases, with 4 bases between them. CDR3 amino acids: CASSLGLAKNIQYF. The CDR3 DNA follows: TGTGCCAGCAGCTTAGGACTAGCCAAAAACATTCAGTACTTC.

The V and J genes are TRBV6-6 and TRBJ2-1; D not resolved. This CDR3 comprises 15 residues. V dropped 7 bases and J dropped 5 bases, with 18 bases sitting between them. Germline assignment: CDR1 MNHNY and CDR2 SVGAGI (reference sequence). The CDR3 DNA reads TGTGCCAGCACCAAAGGTATACTCATACACAATGAGCAGTTCTTC. It translates to CASTKGILIHNEQFF.

J is TRBJ2-7 and V is TRBV2; a weak D match, TRBD2 (5 bases). Germline CDR1 and CDR2: SNHLY and FYNNEI. V was trimmed by 3 bases and J by 0 bases, leaving 12 bases between them. The CDR3 loop spans 15 amino acids. The CDR3 DNA sequence: TGTGCCAGCAGTGAGCGGGCCGACGTCTCCTACGAGCAGTACTTC. Its protein is CASSERADVSYEQYF.